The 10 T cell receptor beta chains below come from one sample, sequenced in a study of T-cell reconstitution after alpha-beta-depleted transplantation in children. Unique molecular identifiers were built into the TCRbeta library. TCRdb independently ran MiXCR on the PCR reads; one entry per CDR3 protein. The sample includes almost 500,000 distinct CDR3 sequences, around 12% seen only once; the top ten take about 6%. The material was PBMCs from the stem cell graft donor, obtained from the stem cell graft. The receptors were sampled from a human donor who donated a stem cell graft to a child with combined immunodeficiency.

CDR3 in amino acids: CASSLIRGRDTDTQYF. CDR3 nucleotides: TGTGCCAGCAGCTTAATCAGGGGGAGGGATACAGATACGCAGTATTTT. The chain joins TRBV5-6 to TRBJ2-3, with D perhaps given as TRBD1 or TRBD2 (7 bases each). Looked up from germline, CDR1 is SGHDT and CDR2 is YYEEEE. The V gene lost 2 bases and the J gene lost 3 bases, with 16 bases spanning the gap. CDR3 length equals 16 residues.

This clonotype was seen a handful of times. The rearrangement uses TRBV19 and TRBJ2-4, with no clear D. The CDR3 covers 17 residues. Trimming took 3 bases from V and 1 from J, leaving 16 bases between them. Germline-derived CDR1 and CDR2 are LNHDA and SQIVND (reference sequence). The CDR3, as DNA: TGTGCCAGTAGTATTTTTAGCACTGTGGTGGCCAAAAACATTCAGTACTTC. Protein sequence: CASSIFSTVVAKNIQYF.

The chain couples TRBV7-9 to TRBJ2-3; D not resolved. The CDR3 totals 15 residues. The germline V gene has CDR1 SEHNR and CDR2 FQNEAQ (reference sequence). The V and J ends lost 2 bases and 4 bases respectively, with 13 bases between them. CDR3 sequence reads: CASSLFSDGADTQYF. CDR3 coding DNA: TGTGCCAGCAGCTTATTTAGTGACGGTGCAGATACGCAGTATTTT.

DNA of the CDR3: TGTGCCAGCAGCCCATCGAACCCGCAGTATTTT. Residues: CASSPSNPQYF. The chain recombines TRBV12-3 or TRBV12-4 with TRBJ2-3; D gene uncertain. Deletions cut 6 bases from V and 10 bases from J, with 11 bases between. This CDR3 region has 11 residues.

In DNA, the CDR3 is TGTGCCAGCAGCCCCAGGACTAGCGGGAGGTCTGGAGATACGCAGTATTTT. This sequence encodes CASSPRTSGRSGDTQYF. The chain combines TRBV9 with TRBJ2-3, with TRBD2 matching over 14 bases. The CDR3 is made up of 17 amino acids. V lost 4 bases to trimming and J lost 5 bases; unmatched junction nucleotides: 9. The germline V gene encodes CDR1 SGDLS and CDR2 YYNGEE.

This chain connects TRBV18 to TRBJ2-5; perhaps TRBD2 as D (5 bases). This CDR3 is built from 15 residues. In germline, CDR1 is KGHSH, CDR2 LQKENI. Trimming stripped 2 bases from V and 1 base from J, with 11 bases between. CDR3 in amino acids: CASSPNSGTQETQYF. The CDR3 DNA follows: TGTGCCAGCTCACCAAATTCGGGAACCCAAGAGACCCAGTACTTC.

CDR3 in DNA: TGTGCCAGCTCACCTACTAGTGCCGGAGAGACCCAGTACTTC. Its protein product is CASSPTSAGETQYF. The V gene is TRBV18, the J gene TRBJ2-5; the D gene is possibly TRBD2 (5 bases). The germline V and J ends were trimmed by 3 bases and 4 bases, with 12 bases remaining between them. Germline-derived CDR1 and CDR2 are KGHSH and LQKENI. CDR3 length: 14 amino acids.

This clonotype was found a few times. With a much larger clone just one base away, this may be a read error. The CDR3 sequence: CASSSGRNYGYTF. DNA of the CDR3: TGTGCCAGCAGCTCGGGACGGAACTATGGCTACACCTTC. This chain links TRBV7-2 with TRBJ1-2, with D perhaps matching TRBD1 (5 bases). V lost 4 bases, J lost 2 bases, and 8 bases lay in between. This CDR3 spans 13 amino acids. Germline V gene data show CDR1 as SGHTA and CDR2 as FQGNSA.

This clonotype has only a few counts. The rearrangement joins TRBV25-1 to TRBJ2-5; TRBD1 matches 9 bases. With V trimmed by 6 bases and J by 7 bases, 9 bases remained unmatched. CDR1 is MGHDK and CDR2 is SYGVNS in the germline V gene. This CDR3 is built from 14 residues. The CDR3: CASSSGQGSGTQYF. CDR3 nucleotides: TGTGCCAGCAGCTCCGGACAGGGGTCGGGGACCCAGTACTTC.

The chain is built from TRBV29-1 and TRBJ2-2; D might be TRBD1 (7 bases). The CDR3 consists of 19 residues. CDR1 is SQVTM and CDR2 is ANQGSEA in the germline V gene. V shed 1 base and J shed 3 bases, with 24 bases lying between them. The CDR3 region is CSVEGKVGGRGRYTGELFF. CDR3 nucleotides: TGCAGCGTTGAAGGAAAAGTAGGGGGCCGGGGGCGGTACACCGGGGAGCTGTTTTTT.